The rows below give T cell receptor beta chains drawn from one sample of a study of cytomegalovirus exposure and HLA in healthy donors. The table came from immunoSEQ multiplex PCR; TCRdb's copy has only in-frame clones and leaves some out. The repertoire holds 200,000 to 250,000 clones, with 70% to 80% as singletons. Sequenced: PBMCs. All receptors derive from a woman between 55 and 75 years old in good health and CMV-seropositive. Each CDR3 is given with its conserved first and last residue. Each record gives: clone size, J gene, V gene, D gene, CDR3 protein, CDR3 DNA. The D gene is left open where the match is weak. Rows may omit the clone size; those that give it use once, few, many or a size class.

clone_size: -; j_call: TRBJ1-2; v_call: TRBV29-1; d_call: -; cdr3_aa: CSVGPGGDGYTF; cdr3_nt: TGCAGCGTGGGACCCGGGGGAGACGGCTACACCTTC
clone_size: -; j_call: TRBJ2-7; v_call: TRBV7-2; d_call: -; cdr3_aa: CASSLVPMSGYEQYF; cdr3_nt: TGTGCCAGCAGCTTAGTGCCCATGAGCGGCTACGAGCAGTACTTC
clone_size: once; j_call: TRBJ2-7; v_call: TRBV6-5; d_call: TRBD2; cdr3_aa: CASSSTTSRTQYF; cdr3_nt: TGTGCCAGCAGTTCCACGACTAGCCGTACGCAGTACTTC
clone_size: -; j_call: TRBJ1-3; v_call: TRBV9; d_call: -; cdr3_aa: CASSIEGSGNTIYF; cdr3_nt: TGTGCCAGCAGCATCGAGGGTTCTGGAAACACCATATATTTT
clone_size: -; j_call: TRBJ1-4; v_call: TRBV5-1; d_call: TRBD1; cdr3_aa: CASSEGTGGNEKLFF; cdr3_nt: TGCGCCAGCAGCGAAGGGACAGGGGGCAATGAAAAACTGTTTTTT
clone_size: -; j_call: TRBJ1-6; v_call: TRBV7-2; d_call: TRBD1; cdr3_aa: CASSSQGARNSPLHF; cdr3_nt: TGTGCCAGCAGCTCACAGGGGGCTCGGAATTCACCCCTCCACTTT
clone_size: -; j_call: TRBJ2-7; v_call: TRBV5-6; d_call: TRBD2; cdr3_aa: CASSPSGSPYEQYF; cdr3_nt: TGTGCCAGCAGCCCTAGCGGGTCCCCCTACGAGCAGTACTTC
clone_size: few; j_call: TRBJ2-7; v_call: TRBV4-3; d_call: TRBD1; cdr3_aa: CASSQAGTGPYEQYF; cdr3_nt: TGCGCCAGCAGCCAAGCCGGGACAGGGCCCTACGAGCAGTACTTC
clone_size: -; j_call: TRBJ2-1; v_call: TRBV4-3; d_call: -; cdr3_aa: CASSQISSEQFF; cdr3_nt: TGCGCCAGCAGCCAAATTTCGAGTGAGCAGTTCTTC
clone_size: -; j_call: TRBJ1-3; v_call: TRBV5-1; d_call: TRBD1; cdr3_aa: CASSLGDRLHGNTIYF; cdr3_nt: TGCGCCAGCAGCTTAGGGGACAGACTTCATGGAAACACCATATATTTT
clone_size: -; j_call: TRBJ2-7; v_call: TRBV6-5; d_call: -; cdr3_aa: CASSYSSGDSYEQYF; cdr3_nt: TGTGCCAGCAGTTACTCGTCGGGGGACTCCTACGAGCAGTACTTC
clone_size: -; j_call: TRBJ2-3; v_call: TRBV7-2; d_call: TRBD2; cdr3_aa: CASSWSGGRADTQYF; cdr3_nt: TGTGCCAGCAGCTGGAGCGGCGGGAGAGCAGATACGCAGTATTTT
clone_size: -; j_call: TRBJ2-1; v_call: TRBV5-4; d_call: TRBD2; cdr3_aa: CASSPTSGRAQEFF; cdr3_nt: TGTGCCAGCAGCCCGACTAGCGGGAGGGCCCAGGAGTTCTTC
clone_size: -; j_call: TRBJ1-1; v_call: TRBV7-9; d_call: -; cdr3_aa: CSSSFRSTEAFF; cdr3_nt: TGTTCCAGCAGCTTTCGGAGCACTGAAGCTTTCTTT
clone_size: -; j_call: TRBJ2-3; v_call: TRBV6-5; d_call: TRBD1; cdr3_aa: CASSRGQGSDTQYF; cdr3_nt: TGTGCCAGCAGCCGGGGACAGGGGTCAGATACGCAGTATTTT
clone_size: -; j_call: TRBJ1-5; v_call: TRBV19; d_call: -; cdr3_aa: CASSLLGQPQHF; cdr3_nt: TGTGCCAGTAGTCTACTCGGTCAGCCCCAGCATTTT
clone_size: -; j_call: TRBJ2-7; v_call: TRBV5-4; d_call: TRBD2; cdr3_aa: CASRFSGSGNYEQYF; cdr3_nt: TGTGCCAGCAGGTTTAGCGGGAGCGGAAACTACGAGCAGTACTTC
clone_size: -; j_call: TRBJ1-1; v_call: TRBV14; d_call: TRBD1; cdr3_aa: CASSQTGGARAFF; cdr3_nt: TGTGCCAGCAGCCAAACAGGGGGCGCCCGGGCTTTCTTT
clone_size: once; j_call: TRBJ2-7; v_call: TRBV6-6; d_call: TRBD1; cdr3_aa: CASSYGTGEGEQYF; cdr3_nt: TGTGCCAGCAGTTACGGGACAGGGGAAGGCGAGCAGTACTTC